This TCR beta chain is drawn from a study of T-cell memory formation after mild COVID-19. The CDR3 has 15 residues. Trimming removed 6 bases from V and 3 bases from J; junction bases left unmatched: 5. TCRdb redid the calling of the 5' RACE reads with MiXCR, one entry per CDR3 protein. The repertoire holds more than 120,000 distinct CDR3 sequences, with roughly 6.3% as singletons. This clonotype was picked up a small number of times. This chain joins TRBV23-1 and TRBJ2-1; the match to TRBD1 covers 10 bases. TRBV23-1 is recorded as an ORF, its role being uncertain. The source of this sequence is an adult woman who had mild COVID-19 (a few samples of this study predate the infection). Cell type and time point are not known. Sequencing used PBMCs or a T cell subset sorted from them (not recorded which). The CDR3 sequence is CASSRDRGFYNEQFF. The DNA for the CDR3 is TGCGCCAGCAGCCGGGACAGGGGATTCTACAATGAGCAGTTCTTC.